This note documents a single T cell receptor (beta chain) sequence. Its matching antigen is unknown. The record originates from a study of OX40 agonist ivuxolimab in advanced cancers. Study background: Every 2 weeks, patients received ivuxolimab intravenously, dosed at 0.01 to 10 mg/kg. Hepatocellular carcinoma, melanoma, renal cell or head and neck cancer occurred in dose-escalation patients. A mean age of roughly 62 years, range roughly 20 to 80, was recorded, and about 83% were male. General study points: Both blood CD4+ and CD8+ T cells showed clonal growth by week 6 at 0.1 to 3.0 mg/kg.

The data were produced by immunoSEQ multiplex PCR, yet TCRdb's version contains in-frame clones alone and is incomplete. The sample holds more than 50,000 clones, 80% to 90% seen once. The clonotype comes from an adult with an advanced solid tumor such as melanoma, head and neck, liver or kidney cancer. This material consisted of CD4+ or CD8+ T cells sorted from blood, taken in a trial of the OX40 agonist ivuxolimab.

This CDR3 is CASSPGQGVSYGYTF. CDR3 DNA sequence: TGCGCCAGCAGCCCCGGACAGGGGGTAAGCTATGGCTACACCTTC. V usage is TRBV4-1 and J usage is TRBJ1-2, with 10 bases matching TRBD1. Germline V CDR1 and CDR2: MGHRA, YSYEKL. This CDR3 is 15 amino acids long. V lost 4 bases to trimming and J lost 4 bases; unmatched junction nucleotides: 6.